This T cell receptor beta chain was profiled in a study of T cell repertoires in cytomegalovirus infection. Study-level information: Signatures in public TCR beta sequences pointed to both CMV infection and matching HLA type.

TCRdb itself ran the reads through MiXCR, one entry per CDR3 protein. The table includes some 300,000 distinct CDR3 sequences, about 8.8% detected once. This clonotype occurred a few times. This clonotype was obtained from a human donor in good health (CMV status not recorded). Some clones in this sample may be carry-over from other donors' samples. Sequenced: PBMCs.

CDR3 sequence (DNA): TGTGCCAGCAGCTTGGGGACACCTGCAACTAATGAAAAACTGTTTTTT. This sequence encodes CASSLGTPATNEKLFF. The chain combines TRBV5-4 with TRBJ1-4, with D perhaps TRBD1 (5 bases). CDR1 and CDR2 (germline): SGHNT, YYREEE (reference sequence). This CDR3 contains 16 residues. With 0 bases removed from V and 0 bases from J, the gap between germline ends came to 9 bases.